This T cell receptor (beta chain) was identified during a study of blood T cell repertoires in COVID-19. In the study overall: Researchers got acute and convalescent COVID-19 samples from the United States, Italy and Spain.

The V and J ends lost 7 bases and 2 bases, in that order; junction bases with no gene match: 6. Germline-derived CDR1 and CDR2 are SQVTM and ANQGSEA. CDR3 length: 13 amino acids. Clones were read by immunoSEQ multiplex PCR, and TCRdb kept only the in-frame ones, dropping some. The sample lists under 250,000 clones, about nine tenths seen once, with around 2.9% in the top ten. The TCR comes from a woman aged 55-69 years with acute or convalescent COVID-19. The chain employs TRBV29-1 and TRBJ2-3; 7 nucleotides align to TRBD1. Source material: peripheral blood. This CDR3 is CSGNRGYTDTQYF. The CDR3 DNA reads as TGCAGCGGAAACAGGGGATACACAGATACGCAGTATTTT.